This T cell receptor (beta chain) was identified in a study of cytomegalovirus exposure and HLA in healthy donors. Study-wide results and limits: Later examination showed HLA-associated TCR beta chains had greater clonal expansion than equally common others. One variant, a missense change in DCLRE1C, was linked in a later analysis to TCR beta V- and J-gene trimming. The study listed around 150 cytomegalovirus-associated TCR beta chains.

Primers: 60 Vbeta forward and 13 Jbeta reverse. Clones were sequenced by immunoSEQ multiplex PCR, and TCRdb holds only the in-frame ones, with some missing. The table includes about 110,000 clones, around 70% detected once. This CDR3 has 15 residues. CDR1 and CDR2 (germline): PRHDT, FYEKMQ (reference sequence). The V end was cut by 4 bases, the J end by 1 base, with 10 bases between. As concerns this clone: Its antigen is currently unknown.

The specimen was PBMCs. The TCR originated in a boy aged 10-17 years in good health and CMV-seronegative. The rearrangement links TRBV13 to TRBJ2-2; D may be TRBD1 (5 bases). Here the CDR3 DNA reads TGTGCCAGCAGCTCAACGACAGAGAACACCGGGGAGCTGTTTTTT. This gives the protein CASSSTTENTGELFF.